The 25 T cell receptor beta chains below were found in one sample sequenced in a study of T-cell reconstitution after alpha-beta-depleted transplantation in children. Using unique molecular identifiers, the investigators prepared the TCRbeta library. Each CDR3 protein gets one entry after TCRdb re-called the PCR reads with MiXCR. The sample shows hundreds of thousands of distinct CDR3 sequences, 9.5% to 13% of them seen only once. This material consisted of peripheral blood, taken 180 days after TCRalphabeta/CD19-depleted stem cell transplant. Receptors were obtained from a male patient between 2 and 9 years old who had a stem cell transplant for chronic granulomatous disease, so the T cells may come from the graft donor.

Notes on this clonotype: At one of its ends the junction is not consistent with the germline gene, which may arise from a read error. The chain combines TRBV20-1 with TRBJ1-5; a weak D match, TRBD1 (5 bases). The CDR3 is 19 amino acids. Germline loops: CDR1 DFQATT, CDR2 SNEGSKA (reference sequence). CDR3 protein: CCARDSLGAGGNSNQPQHF. The CDR3 DNA is TGCTGTGCTAGAGACTCCCTTGGCGCGGGGGGTAATAGCAATCAGCCCCAGCATTTT.

This clonotype was recorded many times. Compared with germline, one end of the junction differs, possibly owing to a read error. The chain has TRBV5-1 and TRBJ2-1; 10 bases line up with TRBD2. Germline CDR1 and CDR2: SGHRS and YFSETQ. The length of the CDR3 is 13 residues. The CDR3 reads CASSPAGGNEQFF. The CDR3 region has the DNA TGTGCCAGCAGCCCAGCGGGAGGGAATGAGCAGTTCTTC. The full variable domain, in which reference TRBV5-1 and TRBJ2-1 provide the parts outside the CDR3, is KAGVTQTPRYLIKTRGQQVTLSCSPISGHRSVSWYQQTPGQGLQFLFEYFSETQRNKGNFPGRFSGRQFSNSRSEMNVSTLELGDSALYLCASSPAGGNEQFFGPGTRLTVL.

This clonotype has ten or more counts. The chain is built from TRBV7-2 and TRBJ2-7, with TRBD1 matching over 10 bases. Germline loops: CDR1 SGHTA, CDR2 FQGNSA. The CDR3 runs to 14 residues. Germline trimming cut 5 bases from V and 2 bases from J; bases unmatched to any gene: 3. As DNA, the CDR3 is TGTGCCAGCAGCCTGGGGACAGGGGCCTACGAGCAGTACTTC. This translates into CASSLGTGAYEQYF.

There are many counts of this clonotype. This chain connects TRBV7-2 to TRBJ2-7; D is possibly TRBD2 (6 bases). Trimming left V 2 bases short and J 4 bases short, with 18 bases between. Germline CDR1 and CDR2: SGHTA and FQGNSA. The CDR3 totals 16 residues. The CDR3 region is CASSLYSGANLYEQYF. CDR3 nucleotides: TGTGCCAGCAGCTTATACTCGGGAGCAAATTTGTACGAGCAGTACTTC.

This clonotype was seen repeatedly, ten times or more. The CDR3 DNA reads TGTGCCTGGAGTGTACGCCTCCAAGAGACCCAGTACTTC. Translation: CAWSVRLQETQYF. V is TRBV30 and J is TRBJ2-5; D gene unclear. Germline CDR1 reads GTSNPN; CDR2 reads SVGIG (reference sequence). V lost 0 bases, J lost 1 base, and 6 bases lay in between. CDR3 size: 13 residues.

Regarding this clonotype: A much larger clone differs from this one at a single base, so this may be a read error. The V and J genes are TRBV29-1 and TRBJ2-7; D is uncertain. CDR1 is SQVTM and CDR2 is ANQGSEA in the germline V gene. Trimming shortened V by 7 bases and J by 2 bases, and 15 bases separated the two germline ends. This CDR3 has 13 residues. The CDR3 DNA is TGCAGCGCTTCGAAAGGGAAGGCCTACGAGCAGTACTTC. Translated: CSASKGKAYEQYF.

The sample holds many counts of this clonotype. The chain employs TRBV20-1 and TRBJ2-1; 16 positions match TRBD2. CDR1 and CDR2 from the germline V gene are DFQATT and SNEGSKA (reference sequence). Trimming took 6 bases from V and 8 from J; bases not matched to a gene: 7. This CDR3 region has 15 residues. CDR3 residues: CSAPGLAGGPHEQFF. DNA of the CDR3: TGCAGTGCACCGGGACTAGCGGGAGGGCCCCATGAGCAGTTCTTC.

This clonotype was seen ten or more times. The chain is built from TRBV28 and TRBJ2-6, with D hard to call. From germline, CDR1 is MDHEN and CDR2 SYDVKM. The CDR3 is 16 amino acids. Deletions cut 0 bases from V and 0 bases from J, with 6 bases between. CDR3 coding DNA: TGTGCCAGCAGTTTATGGCTCCTCTCTGGGGCCAACGTCCTGACTTTC. Translating gives CASSLWLLSGANVLTF.

This clonotype was detected ten times or more. The chain is built from TRBV7-2 and TRBJ2-1; D might be TRBD2 (6 bases). The V end was cut by 5 bases, the J end by 7 bases, with 18 bases between. This CDR3 region has 15 residues. In germline, CDR1 is SGHTA, CDR2 FQGNSA. CDR3 in amino acids: CASSRRESLGNEQFF. The DNA of the CDR3 is TGTGCCAGCAGCCGTCGGGAGAGTCTGGGGAATGAGCAGTTCTTC. Looking up the rest from reference TRBV7-2 and TRBJ2-1 gives the full variable domain: GAGVSQSPSNKVTEKGKDVELRCDPISGHTALYWYRQSLGQGLEFLIYFQGNSAPDKSGLPSDRFSAERTGGSVSTLTIQRTQQEDSAVYLCASSRRESLGNEQFFGPGTRLTVL.

Many counts were recorded for this clonotype. V usage is TRBV30 and J usage is TRBJ2-1; D call uncertain. CDR3 size: 11 residues. The ends were cut back, 1 base at V and 9 bases at J, with 7 bases in the middle. The V gene's germline CDR1 is GTSNPN and CDR2 SVGIG (reference sequence). The CDR3 nucleotides read TGTGCCTGGAGTGCAAGGGCTGAGCAGTTCTTC. Translating gives CAWSARAEQFF.

Concerning this clonotype itself: The junction differs from germline at one of its ends, possibly a read error. The chain combines TRBV7-9 with TRBJ2-3; weak D call: TRBD2 (6 bases). The CDR3 length is 16 residues. Germline CDR1 and CDR2: SEHNR and FQNEAQ (reference sequence). The CDR3 nucleotides are TGTGCCAGCAGCTCCCCTAGCGTAGAGATCACAGATACGCATTATTTT. Protein sequence: CASSSPSVEITDTHYF.

This clonotype occurred many times. The V gene is TRBV7-9, the J gene TRBJ2-3, with 8 positions matching TRBD2. The CDR3 covers 15 residues. CDR1 and CDR2 from the germline V gene are SEHNR and FQNEAQ (reference sequence). Unmatched junction bases numbered 6, after V lost 2 bases and J lost 5 bases. The chain's CDR3 is CASSLSAGVIDTQYF. CDR3 nucleotides: TGTGCCAGCAGCTTATCAGCGGGAGTTATAGATACGCAGTATTTT.

This clonotype has a count of ten or more. The rearrangement uses TRBV25-1 and TRBJ1-3; possibly TRBD1 for D (5 bases). This CDR3 has 13 residues. V gave up 4 bases and J gave up 2 bases, with 6 bases separating them. Germline V gene data show CDR1 as MGHDK and CDR2 as SYGVNS. Written as DNA, the CDR3 is TGTGCCAGCAGTGGGGGCCCTGGAAACACCATATATTTT. Amino acid sequence: CASSGGPGNTIYF.

Comments on this clonotype: A much larger clone is a single base away; this may be a read error. The chain combines TRBV20-1 with TRBJ2-7, with a weak D call TRBD1 (6 bases). Germline lookup yields CDR1 DFQATT and CDR2 SNEGSKA (reference sequence). The CDR3 consists of 17 residues. CDR3 DNA sequence: TGCTGTGCTAGAACTTTCTCCTGGGACATCGCCTCCTACGAGCAGTACTTC. Translated, it gives CCARTFSWDIASYEQYF.

In this sample, this clonotype turned up many times. The V and J genes are TRBV5-6 and TRBJ2-5; D might be TRBD2 (6 bases). Germline-derived CDR1 and CDR2 are SGHDT and YYEEEE. The CDR3 has 14 residues. The germline V and J ends were trimmed by 0 bases and 3 bases, with 9 bases remaining between them. The CDR3 protein is CASSLVTREETQYF. The CDR3 DNA reads TGTGCCAGCAGCTTGGTGACTAGAGAAGAGACCCAGTACTTC.

In its sample, this clonotype was seen many times. The chain joins TRBV12-3 or TRBV12-4 to TRBJ2-1, with 10 bases aligning to TRBD1. V lost 6 bases, J lost 8 bases, and 10 bases stayed unmatched. This CDR3 is 15 amino acids long. DNA of the CDR3: TGTGCCAGCAGCTCACCGGGACAGGGGTGGGATGAGCAGTTCTTC. It encodes CASSSPGQGWDEQFF.

This clonotype came up many times. The V call is TRBV5-1, the J call TRBJ2-7, with 9 bases lining up with TRBD1. This CDR3 spans 15 amino acids. The V segment lost 3 bases and the J segment 3 bases; nucleotides outside the gene matches: 7. Germline V gene data show CDR1 as SGHRS and CDR2 as YFSETQ. The CDR3 loop is CASSWGQGLLYEQYF. CDR3 nucleotide sequence: TGCGCCAGCAGCTGGGGACAGGGATTACTCTACGAGCAGTACTTC.

This chain links TRBV28 with TRBJ2-2, with 10 nucleotides matching TRBD2. The CDR3 runs 19 residues. Germline V gene lookup returns CDR1 MDHEN and CDR2 SYDVKM. V was clipped by 7 bases and J by 4 bases; unmatched bases: 18. In DNA, the CDR3 is TGTGCCAGCACCCCGGGACTAGCGAGCCGCCCCCGCGTCACCGGGGAGCTGTTTTTT. This gives the protein CASTPGLASRPRVTGELFF.

CDR3 in amino acids: CASRPGLAPAGELFF. For the CDR3, the DNA is TGCGCCAGCAGACCGGGACTAGCTCCGGCCGGGGAGCTGTTTTTT. This chain connects TRBV5-1 to TRBJ2-2, with 9 nucleotides matching TRBD2. Germline CDR1 reads SGHRS; CDR2 reads YFSETQ. V trimming: 5 bases; J trimming: 6 bases; junction bases outside the gene matches: 8. The length of the CDR3 is 15 residues. Filled out from reference TRBV5-1 and TRBJ2-2, the complete variable domain reads KAGVTQTPRYLIKTRGQQVTLSCSPISGHRSVSWYQQTPGQGLQFLFEYFSETQRNKGNFPGRFSGRQFSNSRSEMNVSTLELGDSALYLCASRPGLAPAGELFFGEGSRLTVL.

This clonotype was counted ten times or more. The CDR3 is CASSKATVLKETQYF. In DNA, the CDR3 is TGTGCCAGCAGTAAGGCGACAGTTTTAAAAGAGACCCAGTACTTC. This chain joins TRBV12-3 or TRBV12-4 and TRBJ2-5; possibly TRBD1 for D (5 bases). V lost 5 bases, J lost 3 bases, and 16 bases lay in between. The CDR3 sequence is 15 residues long.

In this sample, this clonotype turned up many times. J is TRBJ1-4 and V is TRBV12-3 or TRBV12-4; D is perhaps TRBD1 (5 bases). Trimming shortened V by 3 bases and J by 10 bases, and 15 bases separated the two germline ends. The CDR3 is 14 amino acids. CDR3 sequence reads: CASSFGAPSGKLFF. CDR3 DNA: TGTGCCAGCAGTTTTGGGGCCCCCTCCGGAAAACTGTTTTTT.

This clonotype was counted many times. The J gene is TRBJ2-3, the V gene TRBV5-1; D not certain. The CDR3 extends over 13 amino acids. Germline lookup yields CDR1 SGHRS and CDR2 YFSETQ. The V gene lost 0 bases and the J gene lost 6 bases, with 8 bases spanning the gap. The CDR3 is CASSLAPGDTQYF. CDR3 DNA sequence: TGCGCCAGCAGCTTGGCCCCTGGGGATACGCAGTATTTT. Full variable domain (remainder filled in from reference TRBV5-1 and TRBJ2-3): KAGVTQTPRYLIKTRGQQVTLSCSPISGHRSVSWYQQTPGQGLQFLFEYFSETQRNKGNFPGRFSGRQFSNSRSEMNVSTLELGDSALYLCASSLAPGDTQYFGPGTRLTVL.

This clonotype was observed at least ten times. The gene calls are TRBV12-3 or TRBV12-4 and TRBJ2-1; D is perhaps TRBD1 or TRBD2 (5 bases each). The CDR3 covers 14 residues. V lost 1 base, J lost 5 bases, and 9 bases lay in between. CDR3 in amino acids: CASSLVMGDNEQFF. CDR3 coding DNA: TGTGCCAGCAGTTTAGTCATGGGGGACAATGAGCAGTTCTTC.

In its sample, this clonotype was seen many times. The CDR3 loop is CASSLFGETQYF. For the CDR3, the DNA is TGTGCCAGCAGTTTATTCGGAGAGACCCAGTACTTC. The chain joins TRBV12-3 or TRBV12-4 to TRBJ2-5; no clear D. CDR3 length: 12 amino acids. Trimming removed 2 bases at V and 4 bases at J, with 5 bases between.

In this sample, this clonotype turned up many times. J is TRBJ1-6 and V is TRBV4-2, with D perhaps matching TRBD1 (5 bases). CDR1 is LGHNA, CDR2 YNFKEQ, per germline. The CDR3 totals 17 residues. The V gene lost 0 bases and the J gene lost 9 bases, with 18 bases spanning the gap. The CDR3 is CASSQDLLTDIGSPLHF. The DNA of the CDR3 is TGTGCCAGCAGCCAAGATCTTTTGACAGACATCGGTTCACCCCTCCACTTT.